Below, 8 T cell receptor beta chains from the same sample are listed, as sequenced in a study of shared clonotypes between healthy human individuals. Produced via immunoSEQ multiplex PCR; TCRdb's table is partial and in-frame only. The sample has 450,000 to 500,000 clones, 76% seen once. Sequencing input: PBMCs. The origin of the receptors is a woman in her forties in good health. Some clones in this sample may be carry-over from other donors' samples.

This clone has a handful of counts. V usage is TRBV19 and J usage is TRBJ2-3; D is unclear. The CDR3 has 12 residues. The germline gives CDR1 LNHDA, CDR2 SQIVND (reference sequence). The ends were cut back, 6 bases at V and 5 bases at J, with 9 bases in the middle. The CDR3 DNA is TGTGCCAGTAGCGAATACAGAGATACGCAGTATTTT. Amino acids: CASSEYRDTQYF.

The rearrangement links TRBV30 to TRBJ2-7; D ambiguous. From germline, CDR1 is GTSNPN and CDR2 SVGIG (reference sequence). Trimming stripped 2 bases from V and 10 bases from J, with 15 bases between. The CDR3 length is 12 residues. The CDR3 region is CAWSQAPTSQYF. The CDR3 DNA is TGTGCCTGGAGTCAGGCTCCTACGAGCCAGTACTTC.

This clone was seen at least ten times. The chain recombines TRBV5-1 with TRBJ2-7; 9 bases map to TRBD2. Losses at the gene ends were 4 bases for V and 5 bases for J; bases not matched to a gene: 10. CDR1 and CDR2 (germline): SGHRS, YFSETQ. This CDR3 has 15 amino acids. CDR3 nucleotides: TGCGCCAGCAGCGCCTTAGCGGGAGCTGGGCACGAGCAGTACTTC. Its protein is CASSALAGAGHEQYF.

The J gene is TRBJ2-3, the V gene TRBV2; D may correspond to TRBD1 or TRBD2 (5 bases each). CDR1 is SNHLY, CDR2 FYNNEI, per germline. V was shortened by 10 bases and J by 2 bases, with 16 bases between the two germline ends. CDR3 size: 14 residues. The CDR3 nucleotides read TGTGCCACTCTTCGGGACGGATACACAGATACGCAGTATTTT. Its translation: CATLRDGYTDTQYF.

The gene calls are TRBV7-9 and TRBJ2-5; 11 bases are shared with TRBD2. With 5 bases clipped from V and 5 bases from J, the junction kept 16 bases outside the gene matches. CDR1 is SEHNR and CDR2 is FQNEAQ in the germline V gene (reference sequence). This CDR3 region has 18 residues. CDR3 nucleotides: TGTGCCAGCAGCCCTGCCCAAAAACTAGCGGGAGTGCGGGAGACCCAGTACTTC. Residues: CASSPAQKLAGVRETQYF.

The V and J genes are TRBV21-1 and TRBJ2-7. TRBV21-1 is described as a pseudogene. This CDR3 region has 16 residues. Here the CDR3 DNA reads TGTGCCAGCAGCAAAGGCCCCCGGGACGGAGCCTACGAGCAGTACTTC. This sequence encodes CASSKGPRDGAYEQYF.

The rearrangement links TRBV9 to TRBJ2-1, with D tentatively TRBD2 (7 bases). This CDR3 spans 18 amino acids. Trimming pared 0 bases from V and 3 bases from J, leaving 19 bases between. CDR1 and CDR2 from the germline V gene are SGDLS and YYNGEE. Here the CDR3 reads CASSVATGGGRDYNEQFF. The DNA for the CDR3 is TGTGCCAGCAGCGTAGCTACGGGGGGCGGGAGAGACTACAATGAGCAGTTCTTC. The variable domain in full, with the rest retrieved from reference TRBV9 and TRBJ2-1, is DSGVTQTPKHLITATGQRVTLRCSPRSGDLSVYWYQQSLDQGLQFLIQYYNGEERAKGNILERFSAQQFPDLHSELNLSSLELGDSALYFCASSVATGGGRDYNEQFFGPGTRLTVL.

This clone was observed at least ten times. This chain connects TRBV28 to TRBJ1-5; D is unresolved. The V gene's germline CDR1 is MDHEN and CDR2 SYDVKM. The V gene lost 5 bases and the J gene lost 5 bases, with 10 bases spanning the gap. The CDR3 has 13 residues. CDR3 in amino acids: CASSLRTHQPQHF. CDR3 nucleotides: TGTGCCAGCAGTCTCCGGACCCATCAGCCCCAGCATTTT.